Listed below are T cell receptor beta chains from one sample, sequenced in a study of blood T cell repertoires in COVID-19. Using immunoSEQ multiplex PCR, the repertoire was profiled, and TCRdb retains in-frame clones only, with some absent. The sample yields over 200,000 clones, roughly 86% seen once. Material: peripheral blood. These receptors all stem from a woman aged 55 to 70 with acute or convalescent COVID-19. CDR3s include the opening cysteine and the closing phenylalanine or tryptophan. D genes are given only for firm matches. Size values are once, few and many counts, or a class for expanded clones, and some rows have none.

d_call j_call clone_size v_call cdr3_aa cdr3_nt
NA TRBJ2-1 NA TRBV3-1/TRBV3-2 CASSRGVSYNEQFF TGTGCCAGCAGCCGGGGGGTTTCCTACAATGAGCAGTTCTTC
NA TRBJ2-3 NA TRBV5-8 CASSLRGAKTDTQYF TGTGCCAGCAGCCTACGGGGGGCCAAGACAGATACGCAGTATTTT
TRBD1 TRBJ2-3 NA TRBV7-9 CASSPDRGYTQYF TGTGCCAGCAGCCCTGACAGGGGATATACGCAGTATTTT
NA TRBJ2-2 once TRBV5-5 CASSLGWQGRTGELFF TGTGCCAGCAGCTTGGGATGGCAGGGAAGGACCGGGGAGCTGTTTTTT
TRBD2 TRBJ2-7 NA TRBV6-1 CASSEDPGRGVYEQYF TGTGCCAGCAGTGAAGACCCCGGGCGGGGGGTCTACGAGCAGTACTTC
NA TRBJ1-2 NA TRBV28 CASREVGQSATGF TGTGCCAGCAGGGAAGTAGGACAGTCCGCGACCGGCTTC
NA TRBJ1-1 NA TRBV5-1 CASSLGNPGRGLEAFF TGCGCCAGCAGCTTGGGAAACCCGGGTAGAGGACTCGAAGCTTTCTTT
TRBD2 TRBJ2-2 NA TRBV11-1 CASRPGGGPNTGELFF TGTGCCAGCAGACCCGGGGGGGGGCCTAACACCGGGGAGCTGTTTTTT
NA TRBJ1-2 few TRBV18 CASSPPGGANYGYTF TGTGCCAGCTCACCACCGGGGGGGGCTAACTATGGCTACACCTTC
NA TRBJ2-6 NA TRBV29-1 CSVESGNRANVLTF TGCAGCGTTGAAAGCGGTAATAGGGCCAACGTCCTGACTTTC
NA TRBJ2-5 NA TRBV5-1 CASSLVSGGGETQYF TGCGCCAGCAGCTTGGTGTCTGGAGGAGGAGAGACCCAGTACTTC
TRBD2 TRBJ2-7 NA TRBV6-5 CASRLPAGGAYEQYF TGTGCCAGCAGGCTCCCAGCGGGGGGCGCCTACGAGCAGTACTTC
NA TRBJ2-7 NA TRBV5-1 CASSRGTLKEEQYF TGCGCCAGCAGCCGGGGAACTCTAAAGGAGGAGCAGTACTTC
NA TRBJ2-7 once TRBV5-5 CASSLFVSGEQYF TGTGCCAGCAGCTTGTTCGTTTCGGGCGAGCAGTACTTC
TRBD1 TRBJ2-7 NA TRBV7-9 CASSLGQGLYEQYF TGTGCCAGCAGCTTGGGACAGGGACTCTACGAGCAGTACTTC
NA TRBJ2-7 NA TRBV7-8 CASNSERSGSGEQYF TGTGCCAGCAACTCCGAACGGTCCGGGTCAGGGGAGCAGTACTTC
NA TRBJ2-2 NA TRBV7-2 CASSLGLDYGELFF TGTGCCAGCAGCTTAGGACTAGATTATGGGGAGCTGTTTTTT
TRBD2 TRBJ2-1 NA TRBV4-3 CASSQGLAGGSSYNEQFF TGCGCCAGCAGCCAGGGACTAGCGGGAGGGAGCTCCTACAATGAGCAGTTCTTC
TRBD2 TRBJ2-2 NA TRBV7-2 CASRRDYLTGELFF TGTGCCAGCAGAAGGGACTACCTCACCGGGGAGCTGTTTTTT
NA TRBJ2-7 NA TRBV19 CASSIGLFIYEQYF TGTGCCAGTAGCATCGGACTATTTATCTACGAGCAGTACTTC
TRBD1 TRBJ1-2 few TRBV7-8 CASSIRDSQDYGYTF TGTGCCAGCAGCATAAGGGACAGTCAGGACTATGGCTACACCTTC
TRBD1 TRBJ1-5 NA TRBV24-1 CATSETGNQPQHF TGTGCCACCAGCGAGACAGGGAATCAGCCCCAGCATTTT
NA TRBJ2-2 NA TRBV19 CASSIWGHTTGELFF TGTGCCAGTAGTATTTGGGGACATACCACCGGGGAGCTGTTTTTT
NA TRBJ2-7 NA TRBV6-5 CASRQAGPTGEQYF TGTGCCAGCAGACAAGCCGGGCCAACGGGGGAGCAGTACTTC
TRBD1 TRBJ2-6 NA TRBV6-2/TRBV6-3 CASSTRDRAPSGANVLTF TGTGCCAGCAGTACCCGGGACAGGGCGCCCTCTGGGGCCAACGTCCTGACTTTC
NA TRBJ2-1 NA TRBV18 CASSPSTAYEQFF TGTGCCAGCTCACCATCGACAGCGTATGAGCAGTTCTTC
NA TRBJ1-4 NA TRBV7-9 CASSWGDRTNNEKLFF TGTGCCAGCAGCTGGGGAGACAGGACCAATAATGAAAAACTGTTTTTT
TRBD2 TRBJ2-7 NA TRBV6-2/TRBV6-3 CASSLTSGRSRIYEQYF TGTGCCAGCAGTTTGACTAGCGGGAGGTCAAGGATTTACGAGCAGTACTTC
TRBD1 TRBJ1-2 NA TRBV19 CASSIFPWTGERKNGYTF TGTGCCAGTAGTATTTTCCCGTGGACAGGGGAGCGCAAAAATGGCTACACCTTC
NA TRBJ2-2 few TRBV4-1 CASSQDRVRLTGELFF TGCGCCAGCAGCCAAGATCGGGTGCGGCTCACCGGGGAGCTGTTTTTT
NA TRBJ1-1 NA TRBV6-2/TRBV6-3 CASSYYGGRTEAFF TGTGCCAGCAGTTACTACGGGGGGCGGACTGAAGCTTTCTTT
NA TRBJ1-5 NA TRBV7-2 CASSSSTGRGNQPQHF TGTGCCAGCAGCTCCTCTACGGGAAGGGGGAATCAGCCCCAGCATTTT
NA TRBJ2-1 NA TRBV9 CASSVGVTGSPYNEQFF TGTGCCAGCAGCGTAGGGGTGACGGGATCTCCCTACAATGAGCAGTTCTTC
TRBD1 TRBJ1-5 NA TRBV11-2 CASSHDRDQPQHF TGTGCCAGCAGCCACGACAGGGACCAGCCCCAGCATTTT
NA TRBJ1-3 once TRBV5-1 CASSLDGQTGNTIYF TGCGCCAGCAGCTTGGACGGACAGACTGGAAACACCATATATTTT
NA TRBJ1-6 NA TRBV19 CASSIREGGSAPLHF TGTGCCAGTAGTATCCGGGAGGGGGGGAGTGCACCCCTCCACTTT
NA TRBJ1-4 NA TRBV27 CASSRLTTNEKLFF TGTGCCAGCAGCCGACTGACAACTAATGAAAAACTGTTTTTT
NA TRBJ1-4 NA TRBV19 CASSPTGATNEKLFF TGTGCCAGTAGTCCTACAGGTGCAACTAATGAAAAACTGTTTTTT
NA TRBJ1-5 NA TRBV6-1 CAIAQSNQPQHF TGTGCCATCGCACAGAGCAATCAGCCCCAGCATTTT
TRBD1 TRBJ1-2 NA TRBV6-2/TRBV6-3 CASSTPRDRFFYGYTF TGTGCCAGCAGTACTCCCCGGGACAGATTCTTCTATGGCTACACCTTC
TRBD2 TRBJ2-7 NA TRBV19 CASSLTSGGYEQYF TGTGCCAGTAGCCTTACCAGCGGGGGTTACGAGCAGTACTTC
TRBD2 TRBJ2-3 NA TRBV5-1 CASSHTLTSALTDTQYF TGCGCCAGCAGCCACACACTGACTAGCGCACTCACAGATACGCAGTATTTT
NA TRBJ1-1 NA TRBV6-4 CASSVQSSTEAFF TGTGCCAGCAGTGTTCAATCCAGCACTGAAGCTTTCTTT
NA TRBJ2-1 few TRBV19 CASRGSRETYNEQFF TGTGCCAGTAGGGGGTCTCGGGAGACCTACAATGAGCAGTTCTTC
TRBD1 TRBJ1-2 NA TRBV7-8 CASSLDGQAPGYTF TGTGCCAGCAGCTTAGACGGACAGGCCCCTGGCTACACCTTC
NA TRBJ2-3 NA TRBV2 CASSRGRRDTDTQYF TGTGCCAGTTCAAGGGGCCGCCGCGACACAGATACGCAGTATTTT
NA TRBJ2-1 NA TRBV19 CASSISGDRYNEQFF TGTGCCAGTAGTATCTCGGGGGACCGATACAATGAGCAGTTCTTC
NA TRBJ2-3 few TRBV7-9 CASSLGAPDTQYF TGTGCCAGCAGCTTAGGGGCACCAGATACGCAGTATTTT
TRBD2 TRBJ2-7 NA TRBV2 CASSEIKGLAAEEQYF TGTGCCAGCAGTGAGATAAAAGGACTAGCGGCGGAAGAGCAGTACTTC
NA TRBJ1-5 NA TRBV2 CASSWQVGQPQHF TGTGCCAGCAGTTGGCAGGTGGGTCAGCCCCAGCATTTT
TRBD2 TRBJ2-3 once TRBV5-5 CASSLRGLAGHTQYF TGTGCCAGCAGCTTGCGAGGACTAGCGGGGCATACGCAGTATTTT
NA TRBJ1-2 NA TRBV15 CATSRDPQFPYGYTF TGTGCCACCAGCAGAGATCCCCAGTTCCCCTATGGCTACACCTTC
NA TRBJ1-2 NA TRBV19 CASSMIGANYGYTF TGTGCCAGTAGTATGATCGGAGCTAACTATGGCTACACCTTC
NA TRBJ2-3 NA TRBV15 CATSPFEGGADTQYF TGTGCCACCAGCCCCTTCGAGGGGGGGGCAGATACGCAGTATTTT